Reported below is one T cell receptor beta chain. Antigen: not known. The sample is drawn from a study of PD-1 blockade in classical Hodgkin lymphoma. General study findings and limits: Healthy donors were reported to have higher baseline TCR diversity than newly diagnosed patients.

The V gene lost 4 bases and the J gene lost 2 bases, with 6 bases spanning the gap. This CDR3 contains 12 residues. Germline loops: CDR1 MGHDK, CDR2 SYGVNS. The table came from immunoSEQ multiplex PCR; TCRdb's copy has only in-frame clones and leaves some out. In the table there are tens of thousands of clones, 75% to 90% of which are singletons. Every patient experienced relapse after autologous stem cell transplantation, and brentuximab vedotin exposure varied. The sample here was peripheral blood mononuclear cells (PBMCs), taken at baseline. This sequence joins TRBV25-1 and TRBJ2-7; D gene uncertain. The sequence derives from a human donor with classical Hodgkin lymphoma. DNA of the CDR3: TGTGCCAGCAGTGGGGTGCCCTACGAGCAGTACTTC. This codes for CASSGVPYEQYF.